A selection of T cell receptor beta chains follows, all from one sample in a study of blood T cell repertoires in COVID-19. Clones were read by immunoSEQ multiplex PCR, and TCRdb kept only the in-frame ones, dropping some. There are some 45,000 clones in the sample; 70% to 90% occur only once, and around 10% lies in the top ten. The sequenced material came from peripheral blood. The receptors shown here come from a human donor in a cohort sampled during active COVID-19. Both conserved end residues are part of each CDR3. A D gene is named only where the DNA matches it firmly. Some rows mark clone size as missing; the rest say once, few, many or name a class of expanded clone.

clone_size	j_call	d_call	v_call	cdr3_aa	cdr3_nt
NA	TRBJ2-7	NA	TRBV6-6	CASSYSGTYEQYF	TGTGCCAGCAGTTACTCGGGCACGTACGAGCAGTACTTC
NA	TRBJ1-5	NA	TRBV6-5	CASGRVSNQPQHF	TGTGCCAGCGGCAGGGTTAGCAATCAGCCCCAGCATTTT
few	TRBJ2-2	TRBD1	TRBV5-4	CASSDRRQGAPGTGELFF	TGTGCCAGCAGCGACAGAAGACAGGGGGCGCCGGGCACCGGGGAGCTGTTTTTT
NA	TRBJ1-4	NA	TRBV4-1	CASRPQGATNEKLFF	TGCGCCAGCAGACCGCAGGGTGCAACTAATGAAAAACTGTTTTTT
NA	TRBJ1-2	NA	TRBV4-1	CASSPSGGAANYGYTF	TGCGCCAGCAGCCCCTCCGGAGGGGCCGCTAACTATGGCTACACCTTC
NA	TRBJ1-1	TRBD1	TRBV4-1	CASSQGDYRGLGVRSTEAFF	TGCGCCAGCAGCCAAGGGGATTACAGGGGGTTGGGAGTGCGGAGCACTGAAGCTTTCTTT
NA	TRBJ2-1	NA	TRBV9	CASSAGTNYNEQFF	TGTGCCAGCAGTGCCGGGACAAATTACAATGAGCAGTTCTTC
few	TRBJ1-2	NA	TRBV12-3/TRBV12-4	CASSSSNYGYTF	TGTGCCAGCAGCAGTTCTAACTATGGCTACACCTTC
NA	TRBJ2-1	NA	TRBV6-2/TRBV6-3	CASSPPGYNEQFF	TGTGCCAGCAGCCCCCCAGGATACAATGAGCAGTTCTTC
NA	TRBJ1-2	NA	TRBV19	CASSLDINYGYTF	TGTGCCAGTAGTCTAGACATTAACTATGGCTACACCTTC
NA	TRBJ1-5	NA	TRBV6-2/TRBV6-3	CASSRGQFNQPQHF	TGTGCCAGCAGTCGCGGACAGTTCAATCAGCCCCAGCATTTT
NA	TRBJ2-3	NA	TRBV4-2	CASSQAPSPSTDTQYF	TGTGCCAGCAGCCAAGCGCCTAGCCCATCCACAGATACGCAGTATTTT
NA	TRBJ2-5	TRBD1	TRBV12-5	CASAPGTAVETQYF	TGTGCTAGTGCCCCCGGGACAGCCGTAGAGACCCAGTACTTC
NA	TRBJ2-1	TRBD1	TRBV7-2	CASSSRTGDNEQFF	TGTGCCAGCAGCTCTCGGACAGGGGATAATGAGCAGTTCTTC
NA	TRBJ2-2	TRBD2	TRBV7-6	CASSLGLAGTGELFF	TGTGCCAGCAGCTTAGGGCTAGCGGGCACCGGGGAGCTGTTTTTT
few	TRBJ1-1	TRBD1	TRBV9	CASSRGHGTEAFF	TGTGCCAGCTCCAGGGGGCATGGCACTGAAGCTTTCTTT
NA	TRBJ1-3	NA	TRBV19	CASRNQGGSGNTIYF	TGTGCCAGTAGGAACCAGGGCGGCTCTGGAAACACCATATATTTT
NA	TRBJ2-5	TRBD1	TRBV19	CASSEGQGAVQETQYF	TGTGCCAGTAGTGAGGGACAGGGGGCAGTCCAAGAGACCCAGTACTTC
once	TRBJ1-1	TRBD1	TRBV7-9	CASSPPGQVWAQAFF	TGTGCCAGCAGCCCCCCGGGACAGGTTTGGGCTCAAGCTTTCTTT
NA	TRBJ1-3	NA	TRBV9	CASSVEGAGNTIYF	TGTGCCAGCAGCGTCGAAGGGGCTGGAAACACCATATATTTT
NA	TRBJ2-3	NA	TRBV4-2	CASSQEVAGGLTDTQYF	TGTGCCAGCAGCCAAGAAGTCGCCGGGGGGCTCACAGATACGCAGTATTTT
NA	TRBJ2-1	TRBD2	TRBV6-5	CASTYAAAGGSDEQFF	TGTGCCAGCACTTATGCCGCAGCGGGGGGCAGCGATGAGCAGTTCTTC
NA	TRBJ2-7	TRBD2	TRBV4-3	CASSAGGNLYEQYF	TGCGCCAGCAGCGCCGGGGGGAACCTCTACGAGCAGTACTTC
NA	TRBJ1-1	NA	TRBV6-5	CASPRHGMNTEAFF	TGTGCCAGCCCAAGACATGGTATGAACACTGAAGCTTTCTTT
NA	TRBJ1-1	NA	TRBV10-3	CAIMQGQGSTEAFF	TGTGCCATCATGCAGGGGCAGGGATCCACTGAAGCTTTCTTT
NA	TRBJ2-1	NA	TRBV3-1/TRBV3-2	CASSQAGNEQFF	TGTGCCAGCAGCCAAGCGGGGAATGAGCAGTTCTTC
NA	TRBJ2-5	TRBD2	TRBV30	CAWRGGSGSETQYF	TGTGCCTGGAGGGGGGGGTCAGGGTCGGAGACCCAGTACTTC
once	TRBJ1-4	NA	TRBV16	CASSPVRTASGEKLFF	TGTGCCAGCAGCCCCGTAAGGACTGCCTCGGGTGAAAAACTGTTTTTT
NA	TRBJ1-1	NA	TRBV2	CASSEAPPGTEAFF	TGTGCCAGCAGTGAAGCCCCCCCAGGGACTGAAGCTTTCTTT
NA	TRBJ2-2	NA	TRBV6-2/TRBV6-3	CASSKARGIAGELFF	TGTGCCAGCAGTAAAGCCCGGGGGATCGCCGGGGAGCTGTTTTTT
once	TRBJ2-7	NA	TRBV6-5	CASKTGLSAREQYF	TGTGCCAGCAAAACAGGGCTATCGGCGAGGGAGCAGTACTTC
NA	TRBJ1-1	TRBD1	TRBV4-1	CASSQDPTGRAFF	TGCGCCAGCAGCCAAGATCCGACAGGGAGGGCTTTCTTT
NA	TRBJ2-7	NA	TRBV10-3	CAISDDSLEQYF	TGTGCCATCAGTGACGACAGCCTCGAGCAGTACTTC
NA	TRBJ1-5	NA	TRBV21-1	CASSKRTGSGGYSNQPQHF	TGTGCCAGCAGCAAACGTACAGGATCGGGGGGATATAGCAATCAGCCCCAGCATTTT
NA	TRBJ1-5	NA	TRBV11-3	CASSEEQPQHF	TGTGCCAGCAGCGAGGAACAGCCCCAGCATTTT
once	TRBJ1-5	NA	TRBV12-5	CASGLGQDQPQHF	TGTGCTAGTGGTTTGGGACAGGATCAGCCCCAGCATTTT
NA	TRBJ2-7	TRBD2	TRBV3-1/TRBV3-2	CASSQAGGAYEQYF	TGTGCCAGCAGCCAAGCCGGGGGGGCCTACGAGCAGTACTTC
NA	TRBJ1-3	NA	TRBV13	CASSLDGAGISGNTIYF	TGTGCCAGCAGCTTAGACGGCGCGGGCATCTCTGGAAACACCATATATTTT
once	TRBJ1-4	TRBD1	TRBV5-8	CASSPGQGFEKLFF	TGTGCCAGCAGCCCGGGACAGGGGTTTGAAAAACTGTTTTTT
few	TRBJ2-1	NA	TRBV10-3	CAISGQSRDSGAQFF	TGTGCCATCAGTGGTCAAAGCCGGGACTCCGGTGCGCAGTTCTTC
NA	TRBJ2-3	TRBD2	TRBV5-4	CASSLMGGGLDTQYF	TGTGCCAGCAGCTTGATGGGCGGGGGGCTAGATACGCAGTATTTT